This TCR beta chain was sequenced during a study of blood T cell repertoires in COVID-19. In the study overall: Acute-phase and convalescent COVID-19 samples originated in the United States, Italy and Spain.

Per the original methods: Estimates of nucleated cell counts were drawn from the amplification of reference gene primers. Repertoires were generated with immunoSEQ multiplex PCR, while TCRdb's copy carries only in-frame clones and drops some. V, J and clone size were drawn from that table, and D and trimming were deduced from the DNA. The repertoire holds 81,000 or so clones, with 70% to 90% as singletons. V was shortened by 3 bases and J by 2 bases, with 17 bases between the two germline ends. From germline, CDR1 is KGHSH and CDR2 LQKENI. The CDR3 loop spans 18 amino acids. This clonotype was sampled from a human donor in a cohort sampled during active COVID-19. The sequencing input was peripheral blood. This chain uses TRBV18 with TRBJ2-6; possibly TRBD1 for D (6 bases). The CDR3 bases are TGTGCCAGCTCACCTCTGGGGCAGGGGTCTACTGGGGCCAACGTCCTGACTTTC. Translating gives CASSPLGQGSTGANVLTF.